This entry is about one TCR beta chain. Its antigen is as yet unknown. The ends were cut back, 4 bases at V and 8 bases at J, with 16 bases in the middle. Germline assignment: CDR1 SGHRS and CDR2 YFSETQ. There are 14 residues in the CDR3. The data stem from a study of CD8 T cells in ankylosing spondylitis. Findings and caveats of the study: Disease-linked clones reportedly showed significant enrichment in matched ankylosing spondylitis synovial fluid.

TCRdb fed the 5' RACE reads into MiXCR, producing one record per CDR3 protein. This table has a few hundred thousand distinct CDR3 sequences, around 10% appearing once. The chain combines TRBV5-1 with TRBJ2-1; possibly TRBD2 for D (6 bases). Sequenced material: blood, either unsorted or a sorted T cell fraction (not recorded which). The clonotype was recovered from a female donor with ankylosing spondylitis or in good health (not recorded which). The CDR3 spells CASSGEVSGDEQFF. In DNA, the CDR3 is TGCGCCAGCAGCGGGGAGGTTAGCGGCGATGAGCAGTTCTTC.